The 25 T cell receptor beta chains below come from one sample, sequenced in a study of T-cell reconstitution after alpha-beta-depleted transplantation in children. Molecular barcoding with unique molecular identifiers was used for the TCRbeta library. Via MiXCR, TCRdb re-called the PCR reads, giving one row per CDR3 protein. The table lists a few hundred thousand distinct CDR3 sequences, 43% of them singletons. Sequencing used PBMCs, obtained before TCRalphabeta/CD19-depleted stem cell transplant. The receptors shown here come from a girl aged 2 to 10 with aplastic anemia, due to receive a stem cell transplant.

This chain uses TRBV5-5 with TRBJ2-7; D ambiguous. Deletions cut 4 bases from V and 0 bases from J, with 11 bases between. CDR1 is SGHKS, CDR2 YYEKEE, per germline (reference sequence). The CDR3 is 14 residues long. Here the CDR3 DNA reads TGTGCCAGCAGCCCGGACGTAGCCTCCTACGAGCAGTACTTC. This codes for CASSPDVASYEQYF.

The chain carries TRBV12-3 or TRBV12-4 and TRBJ2-2, with TRBD2 matching 7 bases. J lost 0 bases, V lost 10 bases, and 8 bases had no gene match. CDR3 length: 15 residues. The DNA for the CDR3 is TGTGCCACCTTGTATAGCGGGTCGAACACCGGGGAGCTGTTTTTT. It encodes CATLYSGSNTGELFF.

This sequence joins TRBV20-1 and TRBJ2-1; TRBD2 aligns across 7 bases. This CDR3 is 17 amino acids long. V shed 0 bases, J shed 7 bases, and the junction held 15 bases outside the gene matches. Germline V gene data show CDR1 as DFQATT and CDR2 as SNEGSKA (reference sequence). CDR3 in amino acids: CSARDPLAALGKNEQFF. The CDR3 DNA reads as TGCAGTGCTAGAGATCCCCTAGCGGCCTTAGGGAAAAATGAGCAGTTCTTC.

The chain couples TRBV18 to TRBJ1-3; no clear D gene. Deletions cut 5 bases from V and 4 bases from J, with 9 bases between. Germline V gene data show CDR1 as KGHSH and CDR2 as LQKENI. This CDR3 spans 13 amino acids. CDR3 protein: CASSTSNGNTIYF. CDR3 bases: TGTGCCAGCTCAACCTCAAACGGAAACACCATATATTTT. Using reference TRBV18 and TRBJ1-3 for the parts outside the CDR3, the full variable domain is NAGVMQNPRHLVRRRGQEARLRCSPMKGHSHVYWYRQLPEEGLKFMVYLQKENIIDESGMPKERFSAEFPKEGPSILRIQQVVRGDSAAYFCASSTSNGNTIYFGEGSWLTVV.

This rearrangement joins TRBV10-3 to TRBJ2-1; TRBD2 aligns across 13 bases. The CDR3 is made up of 18 amino acids. Germline CDR1 ENHRY, CDR2 SYGVKD. The trim removed 9 bases at V and 1 base at J, leaving 12 bases unmatched. Here the CDR3 reads CAIPGLAGAVPSYNEQFF. DNA for the CDR3: TGTGCCATTCCCGGACTAGCGGGAGCCGTTCCTTCCTACAATGAGCAGTTCTTC.

This clonotype was observed a single time. The gene calls are TRBV7-3 and TRBJ2-1, with a possible D match to TRBD2 (6 bases). V lost 3 bases, J lost 10 bases, and 19 bases lay in between. The CDR3 totals 15 residues. CDR1 and CDR2 from the germline V gene are SGHTA and FQGTGA. CDR3 loop: CASSFLAGGTEEQFF. The CDR3 nucleotides read TGTGCCAGCAGCTTCCTTGCCGGGGGAACAGAGGAGCAGTTCTTC.

About this clonotype itself: This may stem from a read error, because a much larger clone lies one nucleotide away. J is TRBJ1-2 and V is TRBV27; 7 nucleotides match TRBD1. The CDR3 is 15 residues long. Germline V gene sequence: CDR1 MNHEY, CDR2 SMNVEV (reference sequence). The CDR3 sequence is CASSPLTGANYGYPF. DNA for the CDR3: TGTGCCAGCAGCCCTTTAACAGGGGCTAACTATGGCTACCCCTTC.

Only a few counts were recorded for this clonotype. This chain uses TRBV6-5 with TRBJ2-5; 10 bases line up with TRBD1. CDR1 and CDR2 from the germline V gene are MNHEY and SVGAGI. The J segment lost 3 bases and the V segment lost 4 bases, leaving 8 bases of the junction unmatched. The CDR3 contains 16 residues. The CDR3 bases are TGTGCCAGCAGTTTCTTGCGGACAGGGGGAGAAGAGACCCAGTACTTC. Translated: CASSFLRTGGEETQYF.

CDR3 sequence reads: CASVRSPQETQYF. The CDR3 DNA reads TGTGCCAGCGTCCGGAGCCCCCAAGAGACCCAGTACTTC. The rearrangement joins TRBV7-9 to TRBJ2-5; D remains unclear. With 8 bases removed from V and 1 base from J, the gap between germline ends came to 11 bases. This CDR3 has 13 residues. Germline V gene lookup returns CDR1 SEHNR and CDR2 FQNEAQ (reference sequence).

The chain uses TRBV20-1 and TRBJ2-7, with 9 nucleotides matching TRBD2. Germline-derived CDR1 and CDR2 are DFQATT and SNEGSKA (reference sequence). Losses at the gene ends were 6 bases for V and 0 bases for J; bases not matched to a gene: 6. The CDR3 sequence is 14 residues long. CDR3 sequence: CSALAGPFSYEQYF. The CDR3 coding sequence is TGCAGTGCCCTAGCGGGGCCCTTCTCCTACGAGCAGTACTTC.

This chain connects TRBV5-1 to TRBJ2-1; no definite D call. The V gene's germline CDR1 is SGHRS and CDR2 YFSETQ. There are 14 residues in the CDR3. The germline V and J ends were trimmed by 4 bases and 0 bases, with 8 bases remaining between them. Written as DNA, the CDR3 is TGCGCCAGCAGCCCCGCTAGCTCCTACAATGAGCAGTTCTTC. Its translation is CASSPASSYNEQFF.

The sample holds one count of this clonotype. This chain links TRBV5-1 with TRBJ2-7; D may be TRBD1 (6 bases). The CDR3 has 14 amino acids. The germline gives CDR1 SGHRS, CDR2 YFSETQ. The V end was cut by 4 bases, the J end by 2 bases, with 13 bases between. The CDR3 coding sequence is TGCGCCAGCAGCCCAGGAGAGGGGGCCTACGAGCAGTACTTC. Protein product: CASSPGEGAYEQYF.

This clonotype was found many times. CDR3 sequence: CASSLNLPNQPQHF. In DNA form, the CDR3 reads TGTGCCAGCAGCCTCAATTTACCCAATCAGCCCCAGCATTTT. The chain is built from TRBV12-3 or TRBV12-4 and TRBJ1-5; no definite D call. V was pared by 6 bases and J by 3 bases, with 12 bases between. CDR3 length equals 14 residues.

CDR3 amino acids: CASSRTSGKNYEQYF. The DNA of the CDR3 is TGCGCCAGCAGCCGGACTAGCGGGAAAAATTACGAGCAGTACTTC. The chain combines TRBV5-1 with TRBJ2-7, with 12 bases lining up with TRBD2. Germline assignment: CDR1 SGHRS and CDR2 YFSETQ. Losses at the gene ends were 4 bases for V and 4 bases for J; bases not matched to a gene: 6. The CDR3 spans 15 residues. Filled out from reference TRBV5-1 and TRBJ2-7, the complete variable domain reads KAGVTQTPRYLIKTRGQQVTLSCSPISGHRSVSWYQQTPGQGLQFLFEYFSETQRNKGNFPGRFSGRQFSNSRSEMNVSTLELGDSALYLCASSRTSGKNYEQYFGPGTRLTVT.

This clonotype has ten or more counts. This rearrangement joins TRBV7-9 to TRBJ2-1, with D tentatively TRBD1 (6 bases). V was shortened by 5 bases and J by 9 bases, with 11 bases between the two germline ends. Germline V gene lookup returns CDR1 SEHNR and CDR2 FQNEAQ (reference sequence). The CDR3 loop spans 12 amino acids. The CDR3 nucleotides are TGTGCCAGCAGCCGAGGGGGTGGTGAGCAGTTCTTC. Amino acids: CASSRGGGEQFF.

In this sample, this clonotype turned up many times. This sequence joins TRBV20-1 and TRBJ2-7, with 8 positions matching TRBD2. The CDR3 is 17 residues long. The J segment lost 2 bases and the V segment lost 6 bases, leaving 18 bases of the junction unmatched. Germline loops: CDR1 DFQATT, CDR2 SNEGSKA (reference sequence). The CDR3 region is CSAPGGGTSSGPYEQYF. The CDR3 bases are TGCAGTGCCCCCGGTGGAGGAACATCTAGCGGGCCCTACGAGCAGTACTTC.

The chain couples TRBV12-3 or TRBV12-4 to TRBJ1-2; D remains ambiguous. V lost 2 bases, J lost 7 bases, and 14 bases lay in between. CDR3 length equals 14 residues. The CDR3 here is CASSLPEIPLGYTF. The CDR3 bases are TGTGCCAGCAGTTTACCAGAAATCCCGCTTGGCTACACCTTC.

The chain has TRBV20-1 and TRBJ2-1; 7 positions match TRBD2. V lost 3 bases, J lost 7 bases, and 9 bases stayed unmatched. The length of the CDR3 is 14 residues. Germline V gene lookup returns CDR1 DFQATT and CDR2 SNEGSKA (reference sequence). The CDR3 sequence: CSARPSGFRNEQFF. CDR3 bases: TGCAGTGCTAGGCCTAGCGGATTTAGGAATGAGCAGTTCTTC.

This clonotype was seen many times. The genes are TRBV27 and TRBJ2-3, with TRBD2 matching 11 bases. The V gene's germline CDR1 is MNHEY and CDR2 SMNVEV (reference sequence). This CDR3 is built from 17 residues. Trimming took 3 bases from V and 0 from J; bases not matched to a gene: 5. For the CDR3, the DNA is TGTGCCAGCAGTTTCCTAGCGGGGGGCCTCAGCACAGATACGCAGTATTTT. Translation: CASSFLAGGLSTDTQYF.

The V gene is TRBV29-1, the J gene TRBJ2-2; 8 positions match TRBD1. The CDR3 extends over 14 amino acids. V shed 6 bases and J 4 bases; nucleotides not matched to a gene: 7. CDR1 and CDR2 (germline): SQVTM, ANQGSEA. CDR3 protein: CSVKDRASTGELFF. The CDR3 coding sequence is TGCAGCGTAAAGGACAGGGCTTCCACCGGGGAGCTGTTTTTT.

This clonotype was found a few times. This chain uses TRBV20-1 with TRBJ2-5, with a tentative D call TRBD2 (6 bases). Germline lookup yields CDR1 DFQATT and CDR2 SNEGSKA (reference sequence). The CDR3 consists of 14 residues. Trimming shortened V by 5 bases and J by 0 bases, and 13 bases separated the two germline ends. CDR3 in DNA: TGCAGTGCTGGGGGGACTGCTGACCAAGAGACCCAGTACTTC. Its protein product is CSAGGTADQETQYF.

V gene TRBV5-6 combines with J gene TRBJ2-1; possible D gene TRBD2, 5 bases. CDR1 SGHDT and CDR2 YYEEEE come from the germline V gene. The ends were cut back, 2 bases at V and 2 bases at J, with 20 bases in the middle. This CDR3 contains 18 residues. Here the CDR3 DNA reads TGTGCCAGCAGCTTCGCCCGATCGCGGCTAGCAGCCTACAATGAGCAGTTCTTC. Its protein is CASSFARSRLAAYNEQFF.

V usage is TRBV9 and J usage is TRBJ2-7; 9 bases match TRBD2. With V trimmed by 4 bases and J by 0 bases, 8 bases remained unmatched. The germline V gene has CDR1 SGDLS and CDR2 YYNGEE. This CDR3 is 16 amino acids long. The CDR3 region has the DNA TGTGCCAGCAGCCGTGCTGGTAGCGGGAGCTCCTACGAGCAGTACTTC. Translation gives CASSRAGSGSSYEQYF.

The rearrangement links TRBV20-1 to TRBJ1-6, with 10 bases matching TRBD1. This CDR3 region has 13 residues. CDR1 and CDR2 from the germline V gene are DFQATT and SNEGSKA (reference sequence). V lost 7 bases to trimming and J lost 8 bases; unmatched junction nucleotides: 5. CDR3 DNA sequence: TGCAGTGTTCCCGGGACAGGGGATTCACCCCTCCACTTT. It codes for CSVPGTGDSPLHF.

The CDR3 DNA reads TGCAGTGCTCTGCCCACCGACAGCGGTCCCTTAGATACGCAGTATTTT. Residues: CSALPTDSGPLDTQYF. The V gene is TRBV20-1, the J gene TRBJ2-3, with D possibly being TRBD1 or TRBD2 (5 bases each). CDR3 length: 16 residues. CDR1 and CDR2 from the germline V gene are DFQATT and SNEGSKA (reference sequence). Deletions cut 5 bases from V and 5 bases from J, with 23 bases between.